The 3 T cell receptor beta chains presented below share a single source sample, sequenced in a study of Tregs in tolerant kidney transplant recipients. Sequencing used immunoSEQ multiplex PCR; TCRdb keeps in-frame clones, though not all of them. The repertoire holds about 20,000 clones, with about three fifths as singletons. Antigen specificity for these receptors is unknown. The sequencing sample was made of Tregs from blood cultured with allogeneic cells. These receptors were taken from a human donor in good health.

The chain joins TRBV9 to TRBJ2-5; D not certain. V lost 0 bases to trimming and J lost 2 bases, with 8 bases between them. Germline V gives CDR1 SGDLS, CDR2 YYNGEE. CDR3 size: 14 residues. The CDR3 DNA reads as TGTGCCAGCAGCGTAGGACCCGCACAAGAGACCCAGTACTTC. It encodes CASSVGPAQETQYF.

This clone was counted between two and nine times. The rearrangement uses TRBV13 and TRBJ2-2, with TRBD2 identical over 8 bases. The CDR3 is 15 amino acids. The trim removed 6 bases at V and 5 bases at J, leaving 8 bases unmatched. Looked up from germline, CDR1 is PRHDT and CDR2 is FYEKMQ (reference sequence). This CDR3 reads CASRNGGAGTGELFF. The CDR3, as DNA: TGTGCCAGCAGGAACGGGGGGGCTGGTACCGGGGAGCTGTTTTTT.

This clone appeared once. The DNA of the CDR3 is TGTGCCAGCAGCTTGGGGACAGGGCACCAAGAGACCCAGTACTTC. This translates into CASSLGTGHQETQYF. The gene calls are TRBV5-8 and TRBJ2-5; 8 nucleotides align to TRBD1. Trimming removed 0 bases from V and 0 bases from J; junction bases left unmatched: 1. CDR3 length equals 15 residues. Germline CDR1 and CDR2: SGHTS and YDEGEE.